This TCR beta chain came from a study of identifying expanded T cells in peripheral blood. This clone was observed a single time. This table comes from immunoSEQ multiplex PCR, and its TCRdb copy is limited to in-frame clones, with some not included. The profile shows 91,000 or so clones, about 90% of them singletons. CDR1 is SGHVS, CDR2 FNYEAQ, per germline. The CDR3 loop spans 11 amino acids. The germline V and J ends were trimmed by 3 bases and 6 bases, with 6 bases remaining between them. V usage is TRBV7-6 and J usage is TRBJ2-7; D gene ambiguous. The sequencing sample was made of blood. This receptor was obtained from a person aged 18 to 75 in good health. CDR3 region: CASSLFGEQYF. In nucleotides, the CDR3 is TGTGCCAGCAGCTTGTTCGGCGAGCAGTACTTC.